The 32 T cell receptor beta chains presented below share a single source sample, sequenced in a study of T cells in tumors after PD-1 blockade. The data were produced by immunoSEQ multiplex PCR, yet TCRdb's version contains in-frame clones alone and is incomplete. The sample contains 20,000 to 25,000 clones, roughly 85% of which appear only once. This sample comprised PBMCs, obtained after anti-PD-1 treatment. The source of these receptors is a human donor with basal cell carcinoma.

This clone was seen just once. The rearrangement uses TRBV3-1 (or the pseudogene TRBV3-2) and TRBJ2-7; D is undetermined. Trimming took off 2 bases at V and 3 bases at J, with 8 bases between the two ends. Germline V gene data show CDR1 as LGHDT and CDR2 as YNNKEL (reference sequence). This CDR3 spans 13 amino acids. CDR3 bases: TGTGCCAGCAGCCAAAGACACATCTACGAGCAGTACTTC. Translating it yields CASSQRHIYEQYF.

V and J are TRBV18 and TRBJ2-2, with TRBD2 identical over 9 bases. Germline V gives CDR1 KGHSH, CDR2 LQKENI. Trimming took 5 bases from V and 0 from J; bases not matched to a gene: 13. CDR3 length: 19 amino acids. This CDR3 is CASSTTQGTSSSNTGELFF. For the CDR3, the DNA is TGTGCCAGCTCAACGACACAGGGGACTAGCTCCTCGAACACCGGGGAGCTGTTTTTT.

CDR3 amino acids: CAWTRRGANLLEQYF. The CDR3 DNA follows: TGTGCCTGGACGCGGCGGGGGGCGAATCTTCTCGAGCAGTACTTC. The chain links TRBV30 to TRBJ2-7; 8 bases line up with TRBD2. Trimming at V came to 4 bases and at J to 6 bases, leaving 14 bases not matched to a gene. Germline V CDR1 and CDR2: GTSNPN, SVGIG (reference sequence). The CDR3 is made up of 15 amino acids.

The chain couples TRBV7-9 to TRBJ1-5; tentative D call: TRBD1 (6 bases). The CDR3 spans 15 residues. The V gene's germline CDR1 is SEHNR and CDR2 FQNEAQ (reference sequence). V was trimmed by 1 base and J by 0 bases, leaving 7 bases between them. CDR3 amino acids: CASSLEGGSNQPQHF. DNA for the CDR3: TGTGCCAGCAGCTTAGAAGGGGGTAGCAATCAGCCCCAGCATTTT.

The V and J genes are TRBV5-1 and TRBJ1-1; D may be TRBD1 (6 bases). V was trimmed by 4 bases and J by 1 base, leaving 11 bases between them. CDR3 length: 14 amino acids. Germline assignment: CDR1 SGHRS and CDR2 YFSETQ. The CDR3 bases are TGCGCCAGCAGCCTGGGACACCCGAACACTGAAGCTTTCTTT. Translated, it gives CASSLGHPNTEAFF.

The genes are TRBV7-8 and TRBJ1-2; no definite D call. This CDR3 comprises 13 residues. The germline gives CDR1 SGHVS, CDR2 FQNEAQ. V gave up 3 bases and J gave up 0 bases, with 5 bases separating them. This CDR3 is CASSFETNYGYTF. In DNA form, the CDR3 reads TGTGCCAGCAGCTTTGAGACTAACTATGGCTACACCTTC.

The rearrangement uses TRBV6-5 and TRBJ2-7; 10 nucleotides align to TRBD1. The CDR3 extends over 15 amino acids. Trimming at V came to 8 bases and at J to 0 bases, leaving 7 bases not matched to a gene. Germline V gives CDR1 MNHEY, CDR2 SVGAGI. The CDR3: CASPGTGAFSYEQYF. In DNA, the CDR3 is TGTGCCAGCCCCGGGACAGGGGCCTTCTCCTACGAGCAGTACTTC.

V and J are TRBV7-8 and TRBJ2-6; D is unclear. The V end was cut by 5 bases, the J end by 1 base, with 6 bases between. The CDR3 runs to 14 residues. The germline V gene has CDR1 SGHVS and CDR2 FQNEAQ. CDR3 coding DNA: TGTGCCAGCAGCCGAATGTCTGGGGCCAACGTCCTGACTTTC. It is translated as CASSRMSGANVLTF.

This clone occurred a few times. The junction departs from germline at one end; a sequencing error may be responsible. The chain has TRBV2 and TRBJ1-5; the match to TRBD1 covers 11 bases. Germline V gene sequence: CDR1 SNHLY, CDR2 FYNNEI. The CDR3 covers 17 residues. The CDR3 spells CASREGQGARSNQPQHF. The DNA for the CDR3 is TGTGCCAGCAGAGAAGGACAGGGGGCGCGGAGCAATCAGCCCCAGCATTTT. Full variable domain (remainder filled in from reference TRBV2 and TRBJ1-5): EPEVTQTPSHQVTQMGQEVILRCVPISNHLYFYWYRQILGQKVEFLVSFYNNEISEKSEIFDDQFSVERPDGSNFTLKIRSTKLEDSAMYFCASREGQGARSNQPQHFGDGTRLSIL.

With regard to this clone: The junction shows a germline mismatch at one end, possibly a read error. J is TRBJ2-7 and V is TRBV7-8, with 7 bases matching TRBD1. CDR3 length equals 13 residues. Germline CDR1 SGHVS, CDR2 FQNEAQ. CDR3 in amino acids: CASRQAESTGSSF. The CDR3 DNA sequence: TGTGCCAGCAGGCAAGCTGAATCGACAGGGTCTTCGTTC. Full variable domain (missing parts from reference TRBV7-8 and TRBJ2-7): GAGVSQSPRYKVAKRGQDVALRCDPISGHVSLFWYQQALGQGPEFLTYFQNEAQLDKSGLPSDRFFAERPEGSVSTLKIQRTQQEDSAVYLCASRQAESTGSSFGPGTRLTVT.

CDR3: CASSLGQGSNYGYTF. The CDR3 coding sequence is TGTGCCAGTAGTCTCGGACAGGGAAGTAACTATGGCTACACCTTC. This sequence joins TRBV19 and TRBJ1-2; 8 positions agree with TRBD1. From germline, CDR1 is LNHDA and CDR2 SQIVND (reference sequence). The trim removed 5 bases at V and 1 base at J, leaving 6 bases unmatched. This CDR3 has 15 amino acids.

In this sample, this clone turned up once. V and J are TRBV11-3 and TRBJ1-1; D gene ambiguous. The CDR3 has 13 amino acids. Germline assignment: CDR1 SGHNT and CDR2 YENEEA. V was shortened by 5 bases and J by 0 bases, with 7 bases between the two germline ends. This CDR3 is CASSRTVNTEAFF. CDR3 in DNA: TGTGCCAGCAGCCGGACGGTGAACACTGAAGCTTTCTTT.

With regard to this clone: A junction boundary mismatches the germline segment, possibly from a read error. The chain carries TRBV12-3 or TRBV12-4 and TRBJ2-1, with 12 bases aligning to TRBD2. This CDR3 has 13 amino acids. CDR3 in amino acids: CASSLAGGDEQFF. CDR3 DNA: TGTGCCAGCAGTCTAGCGGGGGGGGATGAGCAGTTCTTC.

CDR3 protein: CASSGGGENWRGTQYF. The DNA of the CDR3 is TGTGCCAGCAGCGGGGGAGGGGAGAATTGGAGAGGTACGCAGTATTTT. The V and J genes are TRBV5-4 and TRBJ2-3, with 7 bases that match TRBD2. CDR1 is SGHNT, CDR2 YYREEE, per germline (reference sequence). Germline trimming cut 4 bases from V and 8 bases from J; bases unmatched to any gene: 16. CDR3 length equals 16 residues.

This clone was detected only once. The CDR3, as DNA: TGTGCCAGCAGCGAGGGACAGTTCTCCTACAATGAGCAGTTCTTC. This sequence encodes CASSEGQFSYNEQFF. This chain uses TRBV6-5 with TRBJ2-1, with 7 positions matching TRBD1. CDR3 length: 15 residues. Trimming cost V 6 bases and J 0 bases; bases outside gene matches: 5. CDR1 and CDR2 from the germline V gene are MNHEY and SVGAGI.

This rearrangement joins TRBV15 to TRBJ2-7; D ambiguous. The ends were cut back, 1 base at V and 3 bases at J, with 1 base in the middle. This CDR3 is built from 11 residues. CDR1 is LNHNV and CDR2 is YYDKDF in the germline V gene (reference sequence). The CDR3 bases are TGTGCCACCAGCAGAGGCTACGAGCAGTACTTC. Residues: CATSRGYEQYF.

The chain uses TRBV28 and TRBJ2-7; D call uncertain. This CDR3 spans 14 amino acids. Trimming removed 4 bases at V and 3 bases at J, with 13 bases between. Germline V lookup: CDR1 MDHEN, CDR2 SYDVKM. CDR3 nucleotide sequence: TGTGCCAGCAGTTCTCCGGCCGTGGGCTACGAGCAGTACTTC. Residues: CASSSPAVGYEQYF.

The chain links TRBV7-8 to TRBJ1-6; D is unresolved. Trimming stripped 1 base from V and 7 bases from J, with 14 bases between. The CDR3 is 16 amino acids. The germline V gene has CDR1 SGHVS and CDR2 FQNEAQ. The CDR3 nucleotides are TGTGCCAGCAGCTTAGGAAGCACCAGACTAAATTCACCCCTCCACTTT. Translated: CASSLGSTRLNSPLHF.

The J gene is TRBJ1-5, the V gene TRBV6-6; D is possibly TRBD1 (5 bases). Germline assignment: CDR1 MNHNY and CDR2 SVGAGI (reference sequence). The CDR3 consists of 14 residues. V shed 6 bases and J shed 7 bases, with 16 bases lying between them. CDR3 nucleotide sequence: TGTGCCAGCAGAGATATTCAGGGAGCCCAGCCCCAGCATTTT. It translates to CASRDIQGAQPQHF.

The chain recombines TRBV11-2 with TRBJ1-4; D gene uncertain. This CDR3 has 18 residues. Per the germline V gene, CDR1 is SGHAT and CDR2 is FQNNGV. V gave up 2 bases and J gave up 4 bases, with 20 bases separating them. Here the CDR3 reads CASSLIGGWPYNNEKLFF. CDR3 nucleotides: TGTGCCAGCAGCTTAATCGGTGGTTGGCCGTACAATAATGAAAAACTGTTTTTT.

V usage is TRBV3-1 (or the pseudogene TRBV3-2) and J usage is TRBJ1-6; weak D call: TRBD1 (5 bases). This CDR3 region has 16 residues. Germline-derived CDR1 and CDR2 are LGHDT and YNNKEL (reference sequence). The V and J ends lost 2 bases and 9 bases respectively, with 17 bases between them. CDR3 residues: CASSQLRGISGSPLHF. DNA for the CDR3: TGTGCCAGCAGCCAATTGAGGGGAATTTCGGGTTCACCCCTCCACTTT.

The genes are TRBV6-6 and TRBJ1-2; TRBD1 aligns across 11 bases. The CDR3 spans 15 residues. Germline CDR1 reads MNHNY; CDR2 reads SVGAGI (reference sequence). The V segment lost 7 bases and the J segment 8 bases; nucleotides outside the gene matches: 12. In nucleotides, the CDR3 is TGTGCCAGCACCTATGGCGGACAGGGGGCAGGAGGCTACACCTTC. Its protein product is CASTYGGQGAGGYTF.

This clone was seen a few times. The DNA of the CDR3 is TGTGCCTGGAGTCAGGGGGCTCCAGCCTACGAGCAGTACTTC. Translated: CAWSQGAPAYEQYF. The rearrangement joins TRBV30 to TRBJ2-7; 8 positions match TRBD1. This CDR3 has 14 residues. Germline trimming cut 2 bases from V and 2 bases from J; bases unmatched to any gene: 5. Germline CDR1 and CDR2: GTSNPN and SVGIG (reference sequence).

The chain joins TRBV5-1 to TRBJ2-1, with TRBD1 matching over 9 bases. Germline-derived CDR1 and CDR2 are SGHRS and YFSETQ. V shed 5 bases, J shed 5 bases, and the junction held 8 bases outside the gene matches. The CDR3 totals 15 residues. The chain's CDR3 is CASRLPGQGHNEQFF. The CDR3 DNA reads TGCGCCAGCAGGTTACCGGGACAGGGCCACAATGAGCAGTTCTTC.

This clone appeared a single time. The chain employs TRBV19 and TRBJ2-1; 9 bases fit TRBD2. CDR3 length equals 14 residues. CDR1 is LNHDA, CDR2 SQIVND, per germline (reference sequence). The J segment lost 7 bases and the V segment lost 6 bases, leaving 7 bases of the junction unmatched. The CDR3 loop is CASRSSGGLNEQFF. CDR3 nucleotides: TGTGCCAGTAGGTCAAGCGGGGGGTTAAATGAGCAGTTCTTC.

This clone has only one observation. V gene TRBV13 combines with J gene TRBJ1-3; unclear D gene. Trimming took 6 bases from V and 3 from J, leaving 9 bases between them. Germline CDR1 PRHDT, CDR2 FYEKMQ (reference sequence). This CDR3 is built from 13 residues. The CDR3 here is CASRGGLGNTIYF. As DNA, the CDR3 is TGTGCCAGCAGGGGCGGTCTTGGAAACACCATATATTTT.

The chain combines TRBV30 with TRBJ2-7, with unresolved D. Germline assignment: CDR1 GTSNPN and CDR2 SVGIG (reference sequence). This CDR3 comprises 13 residues. V dropped 0 bases and J dropped 7 bases, with 13 bases sitting between them. As DNA, the CDR3 is TGTGCCTGGAGTGTAGCACGGCGTTTAGAGCAGTACTTC. Translation gives CAWSVARRLEQYF.

The chain carries TRBV3-1 (or the pseudogene TRBV3-2) and TRBJ1-1; a possible D gene is TRBD1 (6 bases). The CDR3 has 16 residues. The V gene's germline CDR1 is LGHDT and CDR2 YNNKEL (reference sequence). Trimming took 2 bases from V and 0 from J, leaving 13 bases between them. DNA for the CDR3: TGTGCCAGCAGCCAATTTGGGGCAGGGGTGAACACTGAAGCTTTCTTT. This codes for CASSQFGAGVNTEAFF.

The CDR3 here is CASSAGPPLSEQYF. The CDR3 DNA is TGTGCCAGCAGCGCAGGGCCTCCCCTGAGCGAGCAGTACTTC. V and J are TRBV6-5 and TRBJ2-7; possibly TRBD1 for D (5 bases). V was trimmed by 6 bases and J by 6 bases, leaving 18 bases between them. The germline gives CDR1 MNHEY, CDR2 SVGAGI. The CDR3 has 14 residues.

V and J are TRBV11-3 and TRBJ2-5, with 13 bases identical to TRBD2. V gave up 3 bases and J gave up 5 bases; unmatched junction bases: 3. The V gene's germline CDR1 is SGHNT and CDR2 YENEEA. This CDR3 comprises 15 residues. CDR3 in amino acids: CASSLGLAGTETQYF. CDR3 nucleotides: TGTGCCAGCAGCTTGGGACTAGCGGGGACCGAGACCCAGTACTTC.

The chain combines TRBV11-1 with TRBJ2-5; 8 bases agree with TRBD1. Germline CDR1 is SGHAT and CDR2 is FQDESV (reference sequence). V lost 6 bases, J lost 0 bases, and 6 bases stayed unmatched. The CDR3 is 15 amino acids. CDR3 region: CASSRDRGYQETQYF. The CDR3 coding sequence is TGTGCCAGCAGTCGTGACAGGGGATACCAAGAGACCCAGTACTTC.

The J gene is TRBJ2-7, the V gene TRBV19; 8 bases are a match to TRBD1. Losses at the gene ends were 6 bases for V and 5 bases for J; bases not matched to a gene: 12. The germline gives CDR1 LNHDA, CDR2 SQIVND (reference sequence). This CDR3 is 15 amino acids long. The CDR3 spells CASSRQGISPNEQYF. In DNA form, the CDR3 reads TGTGCCAGTAGCCGACAGGGGATATCCCCTAACGAGCAGTACTTC.